A single sample is the source of the 30 T cell receptor beta chains below, sequenced in a study of T cells in Graves' hyperthyroidism and ophthalmopathy. RNA transcripts provided the source from which TCR beta CDR3 regions were amplified. RT-PCR in the first round (using the HTBI primer set) targeted the TCR CDR3. TCRdb re-called the multiplex PCR reads with MiXCR, one entry per CDR3 protein. The data contain 650,000 to 800,000 distinct CDR3 sequences, nearly 45% of them singletons. The specimen sequenced was peripheral blood or thyroid tissue (not recorded which). The receptor set was obtained from an adult man with Graves' disease, either hyperthyroidism or ophthalmopathy (not recorded which).

This clonotype appeared many times. V gene TRBV15 combines with J gene TRBJ1-2; D is uncertain. V was cut by 1 base and J by 7 bases, with 10 bases left in between. Germline-derived CDR1 and CDR2 are LNHNV and YYDKDF (reference sequence). The CDR3 spans 13 residues. The CDR3 sequence is CATSRGERVGYTF. As DNA, the CDR3 is TGTGCCACCAGCAGAGGAGAAAGGGTTGGCTACACCTTC.

The chain recombines TRBV24-1 with TRBJ2-5; the D gene could be TRBD1 or TRBD2 (5 bases each). The CDR3 has 18 amino acids. The germline V gene encodes CDR1 KGHDR and CDR2 SFDVKD. V was pared by 4 bases and J by 7 bases, with 27 bases between. For the CDR3, the DNA is TGTGCCACCAGTGACTCTAAAGCCGGGACCCTCCAGAAACGGACCCAGTACTTC. It specifies CATSDSKAGTLQKRTQYF.

The rearrangement links TRBV19 to TRBJ1-5, with D hard to call. Deletions cut 3 bases from V and 0 bases from J, with 9 bases between. Germline V gene lookup returns CDR1 LNHDA and CDR2 SQIVND (reference sequence). This CDR3 comprises 15 residues. The CDR3 DNA follows: TGTGCCAGTAGTATGGACGGTTATAGCAATCAGCCCCAGCATTTT. Translation gives CASSMDGYSNQPQHF.

This clonotype was seen at least ten times. The chain employs TRBV10-3 and TRBJ1-2, with 7 bases aligning to TRBD1. The germline V gene has CDR1 ENHRY and CDR2 SYGVKD. CDR3 size: 14 residues. V dropped 7 bases and J dropped 8; count of bases not matched to a gene: 13. CDR3 sequence (DNA): TGTGCCATCACAGACCACAGGGGCGGCTCGGGCTACACCTTC. Protein: CAITDHRGGSGYTF.

DNA for the CDR3: TGTGCCAGCAGCTTACAGGTGGCGGGAAATAATTCACCCCTCCACTTT. Amino acids: CASSLQVAGNNSPLHF. This chain links TRBV7-9 with TRBJ1-6; no clear D gene. Germline V gives CDR1 SEHNR, CDR2 FQNEAQ (reference sequence). The CDR3 extends over 16 amino acids. Trimming took off 2 bases at V and 5 bases at J, with 13 bases between the two ends.

A few counts support this clonotype. Its ends do not fully match the called genes, so a read error is possible. Here the CDR3 reads CAISELGTVNTGELSF. The CDR3 nucleotides read TGTGCCATCAGTGAGCTAGGGACGGTTAACACCGGGGAGCTGTCTTTT. The chain combines TRBV10-3 with TRBJ2-2; D tentatively reads TRBD1 or TRBD2 (5 bases each). The germline CDR1 and CDR2 sequences are ENHRY and SYGVKD. There are 16 residues in the CDR3.

This clonotype was observed many times. The rearrangement links TRBV19 to TRBJ1-6; 8 nucleotides align to TRBD1. CDR1 is LNHDA, CDR2 SQIVND, per germline (reference sequence). Trimming at V came to 8 bases and at J to 10 bases, leaving 10 bases not matched to a gene. The CDR3 loop spans 14 amino acids. DNA of the CDR3: TGTGCCAGTTTGGACAGGGCGTCAAGCTCACCCCTCCACTTT. Translated, it gives CASLDRASSSPLHF. The full variable domain, with the rest looked up from reference TRBV19 and TRBJ1-6, is DGGITQSPKYLFRKEGQNVTLSCEQNLNHDAMYWYRQDPGQGLRLIYYSQIVNDFQKGDIAEGYSVSREKKESFPLTVTSAQKNPTAFYLCASLDRASSSPLHFGNGTRLTVT.

As to this clonotype: This may come from a read error, since a much larger clone is one base off. The chain employs TRBV7-3 and TRBJ2-2; D possibly corresponds to TRBD2 (5 bases). This CDR3 is 12 amino acids long. Germline V gene lookup returns CDR1 SGHTA and CDR2 FQGTGA. The CDR3 sequence is CASSLRAGELLF. CDR3 nucleotides: TGTGCCAGCAGCTTACGAGCCGGGGAGCTGCTTTTT.

This rearrangement joins TRBV2 to TRBJ1-5; 7 bases are a match to TRBD1. The V gene end was trimmed by 7 bases and the J gene end by 4 bases; junction bases not matched to a gene: 7. CDR1 and CDR2 (germline): SNHLY, FYNNEI. The CDR3 is made up of 14 amino acids. The CDR3 sequence is CASTPGQQNQPQHF. For the CDR3, the DNA is TGTGCCAGCACTCCGGGACAGCAGAATCAGCCCCAGCATTTT.

The rearrangement uses TRBV2 and TRBJ1-6; 8 bases are shared with TRBD1. Trimming removed 6 bases from V and 10 bases from J; junction bases left unmatched: 14. The CDR3 covers 16 residues. Germline CDR1 reads SNHLY; CDR2 reads FYNNEI. Here the CDR3 reads CASRQQAGQGGSPLHF. The CDR3 nucleotides read TGTGCCAGCAGGCAACAGGCCGGACAGGGTGGCTCACCCCTCCACTTT. The variable domain in full, completed from reference TRBV2 and TRBJ1-6, reads EPEVTQTPSHQVTQMGQEVILRCVPISNHLYFYWYRQILGQKVEFLVSFYNNEISEKSEIFDDQFSVERPDGSNFTLKIRSTKLEDSAMYFCASRQQAGQGGSPLHFGNGTRLTVT.

This clonotype was observed at least ten times. The V gene is TRBV7-9, the J gene TRBJ2-7; D might be TRBD1 (6 bases). Germline V gives CDR1 SEHNR, CDR2 FQNEAQ (reference sequence). Trimming pared 1 base from V and 6 bases from J, leaving 10 bases between. The length of the CDR3 is 13 residues. This CDR3 reads CASSLVPGAEQYF. The CDR3 region has the DNA TGTGCCAGCAGCTTAGTCCCAGGGGCCGAGCAGTACTTC. The full variable domain, rest sourced from reference TRBV7-9 and TRBJ2-7, is DTGVSQNPRHKITKRGQNVTFRCDPISEHNRLYWYRQTLGQGPEFLTYFQNEAQLEKSRLLSDRFSAERPKGSFSTLEIQRTEQGDSAMYLCASSLVPGAEQYFGPGTRLTVT.

This chain uses TRBV20-1 with TRBJ1-1; D not resolved. The CDR3 length is 12 residues. CDR1 DFQATT and CDR2 SNEGSKA come from the germline V gene (reference sequence). V was clipped by 6 bases and J by 8 bases, with 16 bases between them. CDR3 nucleotide sequence: TGCAGTGCCGCAAGCGAGGTGGAGGAAGCTTTCTTT. Its translation is CSAASEVEEAFF.

The rearrangement uses TRBV7-9 and TRBJ2-7; D remains ambiguous. V lost 2 bases and J lost 4, with 9 bases in between. CDR3 length: 13 residues. Germline CDR1 and CDR2: SEHNR and FQNEAQ (reference sequence). The CDR3 loop is CASSLIGLYEQYF. CDR3 sequence (DNA): TGTGCCAGCAGCTTAATAGGGCTGTACGAGCAGTACTTC.

This clonotype was recorded at least ten times. The chain employs TRBV29-1 and TRBJ2-7; 11 bases are shared with TRBD2. Germline V gives CDR1 SQVTM, CDR2 ANQGSEA. The CDR3 is made up of 12 amino acids. V lost 4 bases to trimming and J lost 6 bases; unmatched junction nucleotides: 2. CDR3 coding DNA: TGCAGCGTTGCACTAGCGGGAGCCGAGCAGTACTTC. Its translation is CSVALAGAEQYF.

As concerns this clonotype: The junction departs from germline at one end; a sequencing error may be responsible. This rearrangement joins TRBV9 to TRBJ1-1, with D maybe TRBD1 (5 bases). Per germline, CDR1 SGDLS and CDR2 YYNGEE. CDR3 length: 15 residues. CDR3 nucleotides: TGTGCCAGCAGCACCACAGGATCTTGGAACACTAAAGCTTTCTTC. Amino acids: CASSTTGSWNTKAFF.

J is TRBJ2-7 and V is TRBV7-9; D might be TRBD2 (6 bases). The CDR3 contains 14 residues. Between the trimmed V and J ends, which lost 6 bases and 6 bases, there was a span of 18 bases. Germline CDR1 reads SEHNR; CDR2 reads FQNEAQ (reference sequence). CDR3 in amino acids: CASSYCRDFCEQYF. The CDR3, as DNA: TGTGCCAGCAGTTACTGCCGGGACTTTTGCGAGCAGTACTTC.

The V call is TRBV9, the J call TRBJ1-1; D remains ambiguous. The CDR3 sequence is 14 residues long. Trimming stripped 1 base from V and 1 base from J, with 8 bases between. The V gene's germline CDR1 is SGDLS and CDR2 YYNGEE. CDR3 in DNA: TGTGCCAGCAGCGTAACGTCACAGAACACTGAAGCTTTCTTT. It translates to CASSVTSQNTEAFF.

This clonotype was seen at least ten times. V gene TRBV29-1 combines with J gene TRBJ2-2, with 8 bases matching TRBD1. This CDR3 is built from 15 residues. Trimming cost V 4 bases and J 0 bases; bases outside gene matches: 4. CDR1 and CDR2 (germline): SQVTM, ANQGSEA. This chain's CDR3 is CSVGTTGANTGELFF. The CDR3 bases are TGCAGCGTTGGGACGACAGGGGCGAACACCGGGGAGCTGTTTTTT.

The J gene is TRBJ2-5, the V gene TRBV2; D perhaps matches TRBD2 (5 bases). CDR3 length: 16 amino acids. Germline V lookup: CDR1 SNHLY, CDR2 FYNNEI. Trimming took off 3 bases at V and 1 base at J, with 15 bases between the two ends. The CDR3 reads CASSEVGGPFQETQYF. The DNA for the CDR3 is TGTGCCAGCAGTGAGGTGGGCGGGCCCTTCCAAGAGACCCAGTACTTC.

This clonotype was seen only a few times. The chain couples TRBV20-1 to TRBJ1-5; 8 nucleotides line up with TRBD1. The V and J ends lost 3 bases and 3 bases, in that order; junction bases with no gene match: 7. The germline gives CDR1 DFQATT, CDR2 SNEGSKA (reference sequence). This CDR3 is built from 15 residues. The chain's CDR3 is CSARPGQEYNQPQHF. The DNA for the CDR3 is TGCAGTGCTAGGCCGGGACAGGAGTACAATCAGCCCCAGCATTTT.

V and J are TRBV6-1 and TRBJ1-2; D may be TRBD1 (5 bases). Germline V gene sequence: CDR1 MNHNS, CDR2 SASEGT. The V end lost 3 bases, the J end lost 8 bases, and 13 bases lay between the germline ends. The CDR3 is 13 amino acids. The CDR3 nucleotides are TGTGCCAGCAGTGAGGCAGGGCTTGAGGGCTACACCTTC. Protein: CASSEAGLEGYTF.

On this clonotype itself: This may stem from a read error, because a much larger clone lies one nucleotide away. The V and J genes are TRBV19 and TRBJ1-1; D is undetermined. V was clipped by 6 bases and J by 6 bases, with 11 bases between them. Germline-derived CDR1 and CDR2 are LNHDA and SQIVND (reference sequence). The CDR3 spans 12 residues. The CDR3 DNA sequence: TGTGCCAGTAGCGCGTTGGGCGCTGAAGCTTTCTTT. It specifies CASSALGAEAFF.

Many counts were recorded for this clonotype. The chain is built from TRBV24-1 and TRBJ1-2, with D hard to call. Germline lookup yields CDR1 KGHDR and CDR2 SFDVKD. Deletions cut 4 bases from V and 4 bases from J, with 6 bases between. This CDR3 is built from 12 residues. The CDR3 loop reads CATSDQSYGYTF. The CDR3 nucleotides are TGTGCCACCAGTGACCAGAGCTATGGCTACACCTTC.

The chain employs TRBV9 and TRBJ2-7, with TRBD2 as a possible D gene (5 bases). CDR1 SGDLS and CDR2 YYNGEE come from the germline V gene. The germline V and J ends were trimmed by 4 bases and 5 bases, with 19 bases remaining between them. The CDR3 has 15 residues. The CDR3 DNA follows: TGTGCCAGCAGCTACCCCGGACTCGGATCGGACGAGCAGTACTTC. Translation gives CASSYPGLGSDEQYF.

The V call is TRBV19, the J call TRBJ1-5, with a possible D match to TRBD1 (6 bases). Looked up from germline, CDR1 is LNHDA and CDR2 is SQIVND (reference sequence). CDR3 length: 13 residues. The germline V and J ends were trimmed by 10 bases and 2 bases, with 12 bases remaining between them. The CDR3 region is CATPGQGNQPQHF. For the CDR3, the DNA is TGTGCCACTCCGGGACAAGGCAATCAGCCCCAGCATTTT.

This clonotype showed up many times. This chain uses TRBV10-3 with TRBJ1-6; D is unresolved. CDR1 and CDR2 (germline): ENHRY, SYGVKD. The CDR3 length is 15 residues. The ends were cut back, 0 bases at V and 4 bases at J, with 7 bases in the middle. The CDR3 protein is CAISESSGYNSPLHF. CDR3 DNA sequence: TGTGCCATCAGTGAGTCGAGCGGATATAATTCACCCCTCCACTTT.

This chain uses TRBV20-1 with TRBJ2-5; unclear D gene. Trimming stripped 1 base from V and 2 bases from J, with 11 bases between. The CDR3 contains 14 residues. Germline V gene sequence: CDR1 DFQATT, CDR2 SNEGSKA (reference sequence). The CDR3 DNA follows: TGCAGTGCTAGAGTTCCAGAGAAACAAGAGACCCAGTACTTC. This sequence encodes CSARVPEKQETQYF.

This clonotype was counted between two and nine times. V usage is TRBV11-2 and J usage is TRBJ1-1, with D perhaps matching TRBD1 (5 bases). In germline, CDR1 is SGHAT, CDR2 FQNNGV. V dropped 2 bases and J dropped 4 bases, with 17 bases sitting between them. This CDR3 has 16 residues. CDR3 region: CASSLFHGAQITEAFF. The CDR3 DNA is TGTGCCAGCAGCTTATTCCACGGGGCACAGATCACTGAAGCTTTCTTT.

This chain joins TRBV7-9 and TRBJ2-7, with 8 bases that match TRBD1. Per the germline V gene, CDR1 is SEHNR and CDR2 is FQNEAQ (reference sequence). This CDR3 is built from 14 residues. V dropped 4 bases and J dropped 2; count of bases not matched to a gene: 4. The CDR3 DNA is TGTGCCAGCAGCTCAGGGGACAGGACCTACGAGCAGTACTTC. It is translated as CASSSGDRTYEQYF.

This clonotype was observed at least ten times. The V call is TRBV29-1, the J call TRBJ1-2; no clear D gene. Trimming took off 0 bases at V and 4 bases at J, with 9 bases between the two ends. This CDR3 has 13 amino acids. The germline V gene has CDR1 SQVTM and CDR2 ANQGSEA. The chain's CDR3 is CSVEEVGSYGYTF. The CDR3 nucleotides are TGCAGCGTTGAAGAGGTGGGAAGCTATGGCTACACCTTC. The variable domain in full, with the rest retrieved from reference TRBV29-1 and TRBJ1-2, is SAVISQKPSRDICQRGTSLTIQCQVDSQVTMMFWYRQQPGQSLTLIATANQGSEATYESGFVIDKFPISRPNLTFSTLTVSNMSPEDSSIYLCSVEEVGSYGYTFGSGTRLTVV.